This T cell receptor (beta chain) was recorded in a study of T cell changes during pregnancy in multiple sclerosis. Germline lookup yields CDR1 SGHTS and CDR2 YDEGEE. There are 13 residues in the CDR3. V lost 0 bases and J 8 bases, leaving 6 bases between the germline ends. Measured with immunoSEQ multiplex PCR; TCRdb has only the in-frame clones, and not every one. Here the sample spans some 77,000 clones, 89% being singletons. This TCR derives from a female donor with multiple sclerosis, enrolled in a pregnancy study. The source material was peripheral blood, sampled before pregnancy. The chain links TRBV5-8 to TRBJ1-6; no definite D call. The DNA of the CDR3 is TGTGCCAGCAGCTTGGAAGAGTATTCACCCCTCCACTTT. This sequence encodes CASSLEEYSPLHF. Using reference TRBV5-8 and TRBJ1-6 for the parts outside the CDR3, the full variable domain is EAGVTQSPTHLIKTRGQQATLRCSPISGHTSVYWYQQALGLGLQFLLWYDEGEERNRGNFPPRFSGRQFPNYSSELNVNALELEDSALYLCASSLEEYSPLHFGNGTRLTVT.